This T cell receptor beta chain was retrieved from a study of blood T cell repertoires in COVID-19. In the study overall: Italy, Spain and the United States were the sources of the convalescent and acute COVID-19 samples.

The CDR3 contains 13 residues. Germline-derived CDR1 and CDR2 are SEHNR and FQNEAQ (reference sequence). The V and J ends lost 6 bases and 0 bases respectively, with 8 bases between them. Study processing details: Estimation of nucleated cell counts relied on the amplification of reference gene primers. The table came from immunoSEQ multiplex PCR; TCRdb's copy has only in-frame clones and leaves some out. The V and J calls and clone size are taken from that table; D and trimming were inferred from the DNA. The sample lists 170,000 or so clones, around nine tenths seen once, with over 0.7% in the top ten.

The J gene is TRBJ1-1, the V gene TRBV7-9, with D unclear. The origin of this receptor is a woman aged 18-29 years who had recovered from COVID-19. Sample: peripheral blood. The CDR3 sequence: CASSVRMNTEAFF. The CDR3 DNA reads as TGTGCCAGCAGTGTCAGGATGAACACTGAAGCTTTCTTT.